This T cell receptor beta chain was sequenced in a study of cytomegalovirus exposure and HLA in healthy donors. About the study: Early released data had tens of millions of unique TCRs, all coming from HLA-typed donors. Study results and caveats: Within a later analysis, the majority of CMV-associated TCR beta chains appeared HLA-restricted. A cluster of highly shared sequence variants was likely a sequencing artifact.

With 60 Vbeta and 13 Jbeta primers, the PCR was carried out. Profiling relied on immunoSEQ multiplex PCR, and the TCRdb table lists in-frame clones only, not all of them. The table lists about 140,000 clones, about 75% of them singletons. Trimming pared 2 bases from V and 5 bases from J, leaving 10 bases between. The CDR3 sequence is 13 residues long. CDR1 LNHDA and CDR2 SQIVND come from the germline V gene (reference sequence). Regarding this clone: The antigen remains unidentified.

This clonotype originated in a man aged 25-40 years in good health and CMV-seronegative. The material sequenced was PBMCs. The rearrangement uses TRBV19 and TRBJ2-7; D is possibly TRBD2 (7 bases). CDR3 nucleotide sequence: TGTGCCAGTAGTATACGGGGGGCTCACGAGCAGTACTTC. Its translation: CASSIRGAHEQYF.